This T cell receptor beta chain comes out of a study of blood T cell repertoires in COVID-19 (TCRdb year 2020). Regarding the study in general: Collaborator samples came from the United States, Italy and Spain and covered acute and convalescent phases of COVID-19. The sample metadata nearly always contained a de-identified subject ID, COVID-19 status, age in years and sex. The repertoires were released in a freely available public database intended as a resource for research on the immune response to SARS-CoV-2. Where HLA class I and class II types were available, the types were taken from metadata supplied by the sample provider, not from assay-based typing. The material from the prospective study consisted of cDNA or gDNA derived from T cells, B-cell-depleted T cells, or PBMCs. Samples were obtained from the ongoing ImmuneRACE study (first 160 participants) and from some 1,200 subjects provided by 6 global collaborators. Subjects who had been exposed to COVID-19, were actively infected with it, or had recovered from it provided the deeply sampled blood TCRbeta repertoires that made up the dataset.

CDR1 and CDR2 are drawn from the germline V gene: SGHTA, FQGNSA. Counted from cysteine to phenylalanine, this CDR3 has 15 amino acids. Just the 45-base CDR3 DNA is kept, in frame starting at base 1. Cut back by 1 base and 7 bases, the V and J ends lie 13 bases apart. General findings and caveats noted by the study authors: Clinical and demographic metadata were provided uncurated, with the amount varying by source and participant.

As concerns this clone: The antigen it recognizes is unknown. Base qualities are missing; no much larger clone stands one base away.

In Seattle, one collaborating source enrolled patients while the infection was active and tracked those patients longitudinally over the course of disease. Whole blood was collected in K2EDTA tubes by collaborating institutions according to the institutions' own protocols. For TCRbeta analysis, collaborators shipped samples in one of three forms: frozen whole blood, isolated PBMCs, or DNA extracted from either of those sample types. TCRbeta CDR3 regions were amplified from genomic DNA using the immunoSEQ Assay, a bias-controlled multiplex PCR. The original methods were these. Within the assay, amplification of reference gene primers was used to estimate how many nucleated cells each sample contained. To quantify the absolute abundance of each unique TCRbeta CDR3 rearrangement, sequence reads were collapsed and filtered. For each sample, productive Simpson clonality was calculated as the square root of Simpson's diversity index over productive rearrangements. Imported from immuneACCESS, the table was reduced by TCRdb to in-frame sequences with V and J called. These copies leave out some clones; in studies compared against another copy, an unresolved V gene accounts for under half, and the cause of the remainder is not known. V and J calls and clone size are copied from that table; D and trimming were computed from the DNA. The sample table holds under 250,000 clones, of which around 88% were seen once. The leading ten clones occupy roughly 6.8% of the sample.

The chain couples TRBV7-2 to TRBJ2-2, with no confidently assigned D gene. This TCR came from a woman aged 30 to 39 with COVID-19, enrolled during active disease. Sample: peripheral blood. This receptor has the CDR3 CASSLEVGPGGELFF. Here is the DNA: TGTGCCAGCAGCTTAGAAGTGGGTCCGGGCGGGGAGCTGTTTTTT.